A selection of T cell receptor beta chains follows, all from one sample in a study of human T cells and chemical hapten exposure. TCRdb ran MiXCR on the RACE reads and lists one entry per CDR3 protein. Of approximately 60,000 distinct CDR3 sequences in the sample, roughly 11% were seen once. Material: whole blood, obtained in connection with sensitization to the hapten diphenylcyclopropenone (DPC). These TCRs come from a woman aged 25-40 years with alopecia areata. Some clones in this sample may be carry-over from other donors' samples. Both conserved end residues are trimmed from each CDR3. The D gene is left open where the match is weak. Rows give clone size only sometimes, using once, few, many, or a class for an expanded clone.

TRBD1	TRBV6-2/TRBV6-3	many	TRBJ1-1	ASSPGTGMNTEAF
NA	TRBV7-9	NA	TRBJ1-2	ASSSWGDYGYT
NA	TRBV11-2	NA	TRBJ2-1	ASSSIIEQF
NA	TRBV7-9	NA	TRBJ1-2	ASRTDNYGYT
NA	TRBV12-3/TRBV12-4	many	TRBJ1-3	ASSLGGGNTIY
TRBD1	TRBV7-2	few	TRBJ1-2	ASSRQGYGYT
NA	TRBV4-3	few	TRBJ2-7	ASSQDRGTYYEQY
TRBD1	TRBV11-2	many	TRBJ2-7	ASSPDRDEQY
NA	TRBV29-1	NA	TRBJ1-2	SVEIVGISYGYT
NA	TRBV5-1	many	TRBJ2-5	ASSTRGDQETQY
NA	TRBV27	NA	TRBJ1-2	ASSSAGLNYGYT
NA	TRBV4-2	many	TRBJ2-7	ASSQGLGFTYEQY
NA	TRBV28	few	TRBJ1-1	ASSTAGILNTEAF
TRBD2	TRBV5-1	few	TRBJ2-5	ASSLSSGSQETQY
TRBD1	TRBV5-1	few	TRBJ2-5	ASRGGGETQY
NA	TRBV7-6	many	TRBJ2-5	ASSTRVGKETQY
TRBD2	TRBV29-1	NA	TRBJ2-2	SVAASGGLTGELF
TRBD1	TRBV11-2	many	TRBJ2-2	ASSSRDRGAPGELF
TRBD1	TRBV28	NA	TRBJ2-7	ASRGGQGAYEQY
NA	TRBV7-9	NA	TRBJ2-3	ASSSRLGGGTDTQY
NA	TRBV6-5	few	TRBJ1-1	ASSVEGRAF
TRBD2	TRBV9	NA	TRBJ2-7	ASSPSGAYEQY
TRBD2	TRBV20-1	NA	TRBJ2-1	SASRTSGYNEQF
NA	TRBV5-1	NA	TRBJ1-4	ASSPALGPGEKLF
NA	TRBV29-1	few	TRBJ2-1	SVESGYEQF
NA	TRBV29-1	NA	TRBJ1-1	SVSGIGAF
NA	TRBV7-2	many	TRBJ2-3	ASSSKTDTQY
NA	TRBV7-8	few	TRBJ2-7	ASSSGYHEQY
TRBD2	TRBV11-2	many	TRBJ2-3	ASSSIAGASTDTQY
TRBD1	TRBV3-1	many	TRBJ2-1	ASRRGTGPYEQF
TRBD2	TRBV5-1	few	TRBJ2-1	ASSLAPSGGHNEQF
NA	TRBV6-2/TRBV6-3	few	TRBJ2-3	ASRPDRSPSTDTQY
TRBD1	TRBV2	many	TRBJ1-1	ASSGQANTEAF
NA	TRBV11-2	NA	TRBJ1-2	ASSRRPGRRS
TRBD1	TRBV6-5	few	TRBJ1-5	ASSAGQGSNQPQH
NA	TRBV28	NA	TRBJ1-5	ASSFADTRNQPQH
NA	TRBV19	NA	TRBJ1-4	ASRMGEKLF
NA	TRBV3-1	few	TRBJ2-1	ASSQDYNNEQF
TRBD2	TRBV28	few	TRBJ2-3	ASSSPGLAGDTQY
TRBD2	TRBV3-1	few	TRBJ2-7	ASSPGLAGDYEQY
TRBD1	TRBV29-1	NA	TRBJ1-2	STDRGNYGYT
TRBD1	TRBV4-2	NA	TRBJ2-1	ASSLPGTDNEQF
NA	TRBV12-3/TRBV12-4	NA	TRBJ1-3	ASSSNVQGTGNTIY
NA	TRBV4-1	NA	TRBJ1-1	ASSPPRPEGGVNTEAF
NA	TRBV28	few	TRBJ1-4	ASSLTPVGEKLF
NA	TRBV30	many	TRBJ1-6	AWSVLNSPLH
TRBD2	TRBV12-3/TRBV12-4	many	TRBJ2-3	ASSTDTGTSGAPDTQY
TRBD2	TRBV7-2	NA	TRBJ2-5	ASSPPGLVGETQY
TRBD2	TRBV18	many	TRBJ2-7	ASSPRRGGQDEQY
TRBD2	TRBV20-1	NA	TRBJ2-1	SARDPSGRIYNEQF
NA	TRBV2	many	TRBJ2-7	ANSRDNSYEQY
TRBD2	TRBV2	NA	TRBJ2-1	ASTGDGRDEQF
NA	TRBV5-1	NA	TRBJ2-1	ASSLLAGTPHEQF
NA	TRBV29-1	NA	TRBJ1-2	SVKTGAYGYT